This T cell receptor beta chain originates from a study of post-analysis software for immune sequencing data. Study results and limitations: F measure clustering grouped samples strongly by preparation batch. Versus controls, multiple sclerosis patients showed significantly lower diversity (normalized Chao1). TRBV5-6, TRBV5-1 and TRBV20-1 were among a few TRBV segments more frequent in patients than controls.

The CDR3 covers 14 residues. V was shortened by 1 base and J by 5 bases, with 9 bases between the two germline ends. Germline CDR1 and CDR2: MNHEY and SVGEGT. Ten or more counts support this clonotype. Its antigen remains unidentified. Researchers reported that TCR beta cDNA libraries carried unique molecular identifiers. Each CDR3 protein is one row after TCRdb ran MiXCR on the PCR reads. The table includes 350,000 to 500,000 distinct CDR3 sequences, over 30% detected once. Sequencing was done on a sample of blood. The receptor comes from a girl aged 2-10 years with multiple sclerosis. This sequence joins TRBV6-2 or TRBV6-3 and TRBJ2-1; D gene unclear. The CDR3 sequence is CASSYLNQHNEQFF. The CDR3 DNA reads as TGTGCCAGCAGTTACTTAAACCAACACAATGAGCAGTTCTTC.